What follows is one T cell receptor (beta chain) and its context. There is no known antigen for this receptor. Per-nucleotide qualities are absent, and no much larger clonotype sits a single base away. Healthy HIV-negative adults with no recently reported acute infections or vaccinations were included as donors. All donors were Caucasian adults living in Nashville, Tennessee, USA. CD4+ T cells were enriched through magnetic negative selection, after which naive cells were positively selected on CD45RA and the remaining negative fraction served as the memory subset. Blood was collected by leukapheresis, and PBMCs were isolated by Ficoll-Histopaque density gradient centrifugation and then cryopreserved in liquid nitrogen vapor phase. Analytical flow cytometry was used to check the purity and quantity of each magnetically sorted T cell population. Each sorted fraction had its genomic DNA isolated and then quantified by UV absorbance on a Nanodrop 2000c.

Using the deep immunoSEQ assay, TCR CDR3 regions were amplified from genomic DNA by multiplex PCR. Extracted genomic DNA from each cell subset was distributed evenly across all wells of several immunoSEQ 96-well plates, and each plate was treated as a replicate. For sorted subsets, approximately 200 ng of genomic DNA, equivalent to 25,000 to 30,000 T cell genomes, went into each replicate PCR. Purified libraries were quantified with a Qubit 3.0 fluorometer, sized on a Bioanalyzer 2100, and re-quantified with the KAPA Library Quantification kit. Each immunoSEQ 96-well plate was sequenced on its own single-read 150-cycle Illumina NextSeq 550 flow cell. The original methods were these. Because only junctional sequences without quality scores were contained in the immunoSEQ output, filtering matching that applied to full-length reads could not be performed. Sequences were annotated with PyIR, a Python wrapper for IgBLAST v1.9, and V/J genes and CDR3 were assigned using IMGT germline references. Reads were filtered out if the reads had weak V/J assignments (E-value above 1e-6), no CDR3, stop codons, out-of-frame junctions, or ambiguous translated residues. V3J clonotypes were defined as sequences sharing the same inferred V gene, J gene, and CDR3 amino acid sequence. Percentage overlap between repertoires was calculated by dividing the number of shared unique clonotypes by the size of the smaller repertoire. Three approaches were used to assess repertoire richness: RTK rarefaction, the Chao1 estimator, and Recon v2.1 estimates of unobserved clonotypes. For all TCRbeta clonotypes obtained by the gDNA method from a handful of donors, generation probabilities were computed with OLGA. This immuneACCESS table, as held by TCRdb, lists in-frame sequences with V and J called but not all clones. Of the missing ones, under half trace to an unresolved V gene in checked studies; the others have no known cause. That table gives V, J and clone size, and the DNA gave D and trimming. For this sample the table gives some 2,000,000 clones, of which around 95% were detected only once. The top ten constitute more than 0.1% of the sample.

The data stem from a study of shared clonotypes between healthy human individuals (dated by TCRdb to about 2020). About the investigation overall: The cohort comprised a couple of women and a few men aged 18 to 49 years. For each donor, CD4 naive and CD4 memory were each run on three plates, CD8 naive on two plates, and CD8 memory on one plate. The study deeply sequenced blood TCR repertoires of about five healthy adults to estimate repertoire size and the extent of clonotype sharing between individuals. Libraries were prepared and TCR repertoires were sequenced by different laboratories using diverse techniques, in order to increase sequencing depth and limit assay-specific biases. Leukapheresis yielded between about 0.85 and 10 billion PBMCs per donor. Beyond this particular receptor, the publication reports: The small number of donors limited the genetic and exposure-history diversity represented. Sampling was restricted to blood, and TCR repertoires in tissue are likely to differ from TCR repertoires in blood. Incomplete sequencing was indicated by rarefaction of sorted-subset datasets, despite the large sequencing depth. Based on pairwise subsampling, the degree of clonotype sharing among donors was expected to be affected by sequencing depth. Larger estimated clonotype richness was generally found for naive subsets than for memory subsets. Clonotypes shared by all four sorted-subset donors showed higher generation probabilities than non-shared clonotypes. Sharing across several donors was observed for approximately 5% of naive CD4, less than 4% of naive CD8, 2% to 2.5% of memory CD4, and approximately 0.41% of memory CD8 clonotypes.

The germline V gene (reference sequence) supplies CDR1 LNHDA and CDR2 SQIVND. The cysteine opens and the phenylalanine closes a CDR3 of 14 amino acids. This entry keeps only the CDR3 DNA: 42 bases, framed from base 1. The V end loses 10 bases and the J end loses 6 bases, and a stretch of 20 bases separates them. The specimen was naive CD4+ T cells sorted from blood. This specimen's cell subset or site label, interpreted: CD45RA+ positively selected. This receptor chain uses TRBV19 and TRBJ2-3; D gene: possibly TRBD2, on 5 matching bases. The sequence was obtained from a man in his late teens or twenties in good health. The DNA sequence is TGTGCCACTTCGAGGGAAAGGATTCTGGATACGCAGTATTTT. Its protein product is CATSRERILDTQYF.